The next 7 T cell receptor beta chains were all read from a single sample in a study. TCRdb re-called the RT-PCR reads with MiXCR, one entry per CDR3 protein. Here the sample spans about 680,000 distinct CDR3 sequences, 12% to 15% being singletons. The sequencing sample was made of memory CD4+ T cells from blood. These receptors came from a female donor in good health, serving as a healthy control.

This clonotype appeared a few times. V usage is TRBV20-1 and J usage is TRBJ1-3; the match to TRBD1 covers 9 bases. CDR3 length: 18 amino acids. The V gene's germline CDR1 is DFQATT and CDR2 SNEGSKA (reference sequence). V shed 1 base, J shed 0 bases, and the junction held 10 bases outside the gene matches. DNA for the CDR3: TGCAGTGCTAGAGTGTTTGGGACAGGGCATGACTCTGGAAACACCATATATTTT. It yields the protein CSARVFGTGHDSGNTIYF.

This clonotype was recorded at least ten times. The chain is built from TRBV3-1 and TRBJ2-7; D may match TRBD1 or TRBD2 (5 bases each). Germline V CDR1 and CDR2: LGHDT, YNNKEL (reference sequence). The CDR3 contains 15 residues. The V gene lost 4 bases and the J gene lost 0 bases, with 13 bases spanning the gap. The CDR3 here is CASSPIGTDSYEQYF. The CDR3 nucleotides read TGTGCCAGCAGCCCAATCGGGACGGACTCCTACGAGCAGTACTTC.

The chain couples TRBV4-1 to TRBJ2-5; TRBD1 agrees at 7 bases. With V trimmed by 2 bases and J by 2 bases, 5 bases remained unmatched. Germline V lookup: CDR1 MGHRA, CDR2 YSYEKL. This CDR3 spans 15 amino acids. The CDR3 DNA reads TGCGCCAGCAGCCAACGAGACAGGGCTCAAGAGACCCAGTACTTC. This gives the protein CASSQRDRAQETQYF.

The sample holds a few counts of this clonotype. The chain is built from TRBV20-1 and TRBJ2-7; perhaps D is TRBD1 or TRBD2 (5 bases each). Between the trimmed V and J ends, which lost 3 bases and 6 bases, there was a span of 18 bases. Per germline, CDR1 DFQATT and CDR2 SNEGSKA (reference sequence). The CDR3 totals 14 residues. CDR3 sequence: CSASGTGTFGEQYF. The CDR3 bases are TGCAGTGCTAGTGGCACGGGGACCTTCGGCGAGCAGTACTTC.

The table lists this clonotype with a few counts. The chain combines TRBV30 with TRBJ1-4; D gene unclear. The V gene's germline CDR1 is GTSNPN and CDR2 SVGIG (reference sequence). V shed 1 base and J shed 0 bases, with 9 bases lying between them. This CDR3 spans 15 amino acids. CDR3 loop: CAWSDTGATNEKLFF. The DNA of the CDR3 is TGTGCCTGGAGTGACACGGGCGCAACTAATGAAAAACTGTTTTTT.

This clonotype showed up many times. The J gene is TRBJ2-7, the V gene TRBV5-1; TRBD1 aligns across 10 bases. V dropped 4 bases and J dropped 2; count of bases not matched to a gene: 9. The CDR3 totals 16 residues. The germline gives CDR1 SGHRS, CDR2 YFSETQ. In DNA, the CDR3 is TGCGCCAGCAGCGAAGGGACAGGGGTAAGGACCTACGAGCAGTACTTC. It specifies CASSEGTGVRTYEQYF.

This clonotype was detected a few times. This rearrangement joins TRBV27 to TRBJ2-7; 9 positions agree with TRBD2. CDR3 length equals 16 residues. CDR1 and CDR2 (germline): MNHEY, SMNVEV (reference sequence). V dropped 0 bases and J dropped 3; count of bases not matched to a gene: 6. CDR3 region: CASSLSMTSGRYEQYF. The CDR3, as DNA: TGTGCCAGCAGTTTATCGATGACTAGCGGCCGCTACGAGCAGTACTTC.